These T cell receptor beta chains were read from a single sample in a study of T cell changes during pregnancy in multiple sclerosis. TCRdb keeps only in-frame clones here, not all; method: immunoSEQ multiplex PCR. The sample holds some 30,000 clones, 75% to 90% seen once. Specimen: CD8+ T cells from peripheral blood mononuclear cells, collected after pregnancy. Source of these receptors: a female donor with multiple sclerosis, enrolled in a pregnancy study. Both conserved end residues are part of each CDR3. D genes are given only for firm matches. Expanded clones are given a class, and other clones once, few, many or no size at all.

J gene | D gene | clone size | V gene | CDR3 protein | CDR3 DNA
TRBJ2-7 | TRBD2 | once | TRBV7-9 | CASSPGLADYEQYF | TGTGCCAGCAGCCCAGGACTAGCGGACTACGAGCAGTACTTC
TRBJ1-1 | . | . | TRBV28 | CASSTTEQLNTEAFF | TGTGCCAGCAGCACGACAGAGCAGCTGAACACTGAAGCTTTCTTT
TRBJ1-1 | . | . | TRBV4-3 | CASSQVGWAGSAFF | TGCGCCAGCAGCCAAGTAGGCTGGGCCGGTTCGGCTTTCTTT
TRBJ1-5 | TRBD1 | . | TRBV4-1 | CASGQDFNQPQHF | TGCGCCAGCGGACAGGATTTCAATCAGCCCCAGCATTTT
TRBJ2-7 | TRBD1 | . | TRBV19 | CASKFGQVEYF | TGTGCCAGTAAGTTCGGACAGGTGGAGTACTTC
TRBJ2-5 | TRBD2 | . | TRBV7-6 | CASLPGGGGPWETQYF | TGTGCCAGCCTCCCGGGAGGGGGAGGGCCATGGGAGACCCAGTACTTC
TRBJ2-7 | . | once | TRBV5-6 | CASSLGQGGVYEQYF | TGTGCCAGCAGCTTGGGTCAGGGAGGCGTCTACGAGCAGTACTTC
TRBJ1-1 | TRBD1 | . | TRBV19 | CASMDRSMNTEAFF | TGTGCCAGTATGGACAGGAGCATGAACACTGAAGCTTTCTTT
TRBJ1-5 | TRBD1 | . | TRBV30 | CAWSVDRVDQPQHF | TGTGCCTGGAGTGTAGACAGGGTGGATCAGCCCCAGCATTTT
TRBJ2-5 | TRBD2 | . | TRBV7-9 | CASSPSGSPPGYF | TGTGCCAGCAGCCCTAGCGGGAGCCCCCCAGGGTACTTC
TRBJ2-7 | TRBD1 | . | TRBV29-1 | CSVVDRGRSYEQYF | TGCAGCGTGGTGGACAGGGGAAGGTCCTACGAGCAGTACTTC
TRBJ2-7 | TRBD1 | once | TRBV2 | CASSVGQGSYEQYF | TGTGCCAGCAGTGTTGGACAGGGCTCCTACGAGCAGTACTTC